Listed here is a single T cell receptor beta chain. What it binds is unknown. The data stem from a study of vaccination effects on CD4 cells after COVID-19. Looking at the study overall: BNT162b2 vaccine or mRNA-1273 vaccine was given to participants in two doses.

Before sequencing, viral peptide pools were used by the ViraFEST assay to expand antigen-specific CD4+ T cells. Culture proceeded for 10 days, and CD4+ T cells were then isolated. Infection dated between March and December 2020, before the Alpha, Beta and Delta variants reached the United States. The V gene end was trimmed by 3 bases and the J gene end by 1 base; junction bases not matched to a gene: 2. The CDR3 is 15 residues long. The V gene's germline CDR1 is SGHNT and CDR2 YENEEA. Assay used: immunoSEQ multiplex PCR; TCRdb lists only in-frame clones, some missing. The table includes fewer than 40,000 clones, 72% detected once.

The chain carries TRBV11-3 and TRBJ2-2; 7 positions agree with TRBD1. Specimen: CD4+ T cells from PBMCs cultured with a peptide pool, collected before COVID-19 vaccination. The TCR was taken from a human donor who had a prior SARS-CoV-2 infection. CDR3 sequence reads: CASSLRQGNTGELFF. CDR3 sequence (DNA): TGTGCCAGCAGCTTGCGACAGGGGAACACCGGGGAGCTGTTTTTT. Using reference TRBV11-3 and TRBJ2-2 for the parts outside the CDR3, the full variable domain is EAGVVQSPRYKIIEKKQPVAFWCNPISGHNTLYWYLQNLGQGPELLIRYENEEAVDDSQLPKDRFSAERLKGVDSTLKIQPAELGDSAVYLCASSLRQGNTGELFFGEGSRLTVL.